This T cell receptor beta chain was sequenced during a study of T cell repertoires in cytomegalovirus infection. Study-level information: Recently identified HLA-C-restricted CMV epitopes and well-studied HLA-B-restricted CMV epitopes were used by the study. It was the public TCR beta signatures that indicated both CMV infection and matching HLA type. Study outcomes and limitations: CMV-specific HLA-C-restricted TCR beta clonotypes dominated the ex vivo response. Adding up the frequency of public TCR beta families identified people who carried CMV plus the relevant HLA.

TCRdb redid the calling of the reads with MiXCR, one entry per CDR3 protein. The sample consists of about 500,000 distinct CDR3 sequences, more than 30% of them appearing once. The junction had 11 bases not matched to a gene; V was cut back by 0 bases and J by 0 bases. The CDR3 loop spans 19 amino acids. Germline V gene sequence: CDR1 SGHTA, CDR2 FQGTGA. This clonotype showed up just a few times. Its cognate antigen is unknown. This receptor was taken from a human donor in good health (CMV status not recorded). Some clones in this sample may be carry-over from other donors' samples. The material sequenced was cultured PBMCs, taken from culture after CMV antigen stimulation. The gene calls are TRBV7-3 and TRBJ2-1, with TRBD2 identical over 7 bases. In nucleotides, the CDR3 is TGTGCCAGCAGCTTAACGGGCGGGCTAGCGGAGAGCTCCTACAATGAGCAGTTCTTC. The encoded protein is CASSLTGGLAESSYNEQFF.